This T cell receptor beta chain was recovered during a study of T cells in Graves' hyperthyroidism and ophthalmopathy. Study in general: Sampling of peripheral blood happened at initial diagnosis, prior to any treatment.

Findings of the study overall: Most thyroid clonotypes that were expanded above 0.001 also turned up in blood. Before onset, by a median of around 6.1 months, the model predicted ophthalmopathy.

Clinical symptoms, serum thyroxine and TRAb, thyroid ultrasound and orbital computed tomography were used for the diagnoses. TCR beta CDR3 sequences were amplified from RNA transcripts. RT-PCR in the first round (using the HTBI primer set) targeted the TCR CDR3. Each CDR3 protein is one row after TCRdb ran MiXCR on the multiplex PCR reads. In the table there are hundreds of thousands of distinct CDR3 sequences, about 14% of which are singletons. The V end lost 3 bases, the J end lost 11 bases, and 15 bases lay between the germline ends. Per germline, CDR1 KGHDR and CDR2 SFDVKD. This CDR3 contains 13 residues. As concerns this clonotype: What it binds is unknown.

The sample consisted of blood. This sequence was found in a woman between 40 and 50 years old with Graves' ophthalmopathy. The chain recombines TRBV24-1 with TRBJ1-1, with D tentatively TRBD1 (5 bases). The CDR3 loop is CATSDTGTRDAFF. The CDR3 DNA is TGTGCCACCAGTGATACGGGGACCCGGGACGCTTTCTTT.